This T cell receptor (beta chain) was retrieved from a study of PD-1 blockade in classical Hodgkin lymphoma. Study results and limitations: Diversity in CD4+ TCRs, unlike that measured in CD8+ TCRs, had risen significantly by C4D1.

All patients relapsed after autologous stem cell transplantation, and brentuximab vedotin exposure varied. Best overall response was complete response, partial response or progressive disease in these relapsed/refractory classical Hodgkin lymphoma patients. Notes on this clone: What it binds is unknown.

This CDR3 is 14 amino acids long. From germline, CDR1 is SNHLY and CDR2 FYNNEI. Trimming left V 1 base short and J 9 bases short, with 16 bases between. Here immunoSEQ multiplex PCR was the method, and the copy in TCRdb shows in-frame clones only, minus some. The data contain some 60,000 clones, approximately 90% of them seen just once; the ten biggest clones take up approximately 15%. The V and J genes are TRBV2 and TRBJ2-7, with a tentative D call TRBD2 (5 bases). The specimen comprised peripheral blood mononuclear cells (PBMCs), sampled at baseline. The origin of this receptor is a human donor with classical Hodgkin lymphoma. The DNA of the CDR3 is TGTGCCAGCAGTGAAGAGGCGCGAGTGGCGGGGCAGTACTTC. It specifies CASSEEARVAGQYF.